The next 9 T cell receptor beta chains were all read from a single sample in a study of shared clonotypes between healthy human individuals. Generated by immunoSEQ multiplex PCR, the TCRdb table keeps only in-frame clones and is missing some. This repertoire shows some 350,000 clones, about 74% found once; its top ten account for 10%. The sequenced sample was memory CD4+ T cells sorted from blood. The subset denotes: CD45RA-negative fraction. These TCRs come from a man aged 30 to 39 in good health.

The chain carries TRBV18 and TRBJ1-1; no firm D call. Germline V lookup: CDR1 KGHSH, CDR2 LQKENI. This CDR3 is 13 amino acids long. With 6 bases removed from V and 1 base from J, the gap between germline ends came to 9 bases. The CDR3 DNA reads TGTGCCAGCTCCCTCCAAAAGAACACTGAAGCTTTCTTT. The encoded protein is CASSLQKNTEAFF. The whole variable domain, remainder taken from reference TRBV18 and TRBJ1-1, is NAGVMQNPRHLVRRRGQEARLRCSPMKGHSHVYWYRQLPEEGLKFMVYLQKENIIDESGMPKERFSAEFPKEGPSILRIQQVVRGDSAAYFCASSLQKNTEAFFGQGTRLTVV.

V gene TRBV4-3 combines with J gene TRBJ1-3; tentative D call: TRBD1 (6 bases). This CDR3 is built from 16 residues. V was shortened by 6 bases and J by 1 base, with 16 bases between the two germline ends. The V gene's germline CDR1 is LGHNA and CDR2 YSLEER. The CDR3 DNA is TGCGCCAGCAGTCCTACTTTAACAGGGTCTGGAAACACCATATATTTT. Translated: CASSPTLTGSGNTIYF.

The chain employs TRBV28 and TRBJ2-5; TRBD2 agrees at 8 bases. Germline CDR1 reads MDHEN; CDR2 reads SYDVKM. This CDR3 region has 15 residues. J gave up 4 bases and V 1 base, and 5 bases lay outside the gene matches. CDR3 nucleotide sequence: TGTGCCAGCAGTTTATCGGGGGGGATCCTAGAGACCCAGTACTTC. This codes for CASSLSGGILETQYF.

This chain connects TRBV14 to TRBJ2-4; D is uncertain. V was trimmed by 1 base and J by 0 bases, leaving 10 bases between them. The germline gives CDR1 SGHDN, CDR2 FVKESK. CDR3 size: 16 residues. CDR3 region: CASSQAEVLAKNIQYF. CDR3 nucleotides: TGTGCCAGCAGCCAAGCTGAGGTTTTAGCCAAAAACATTCAGTACTTC.

This clone was counted a single time. The chain has TRBV29-1 and TRBJ2-2, with D possibly TRBD1 on 5 matching bases. Germline V gene data show CDR1 as SQVTM and CDR2 as ANQGSEA. V was shortened by 3 bases and J by 4 bases, with 9 bases between the two germline ends. CDR3 size: 13 residues. The CDR3 DNA reads TGCAGCGTTGATAGACAGACCACCGGGGAGCTGTTTTTT. It yields the protein CSVDRQTTGELFF.

This chain connects TRBV27 to TRBJ2-7, with 7 bases aligning to TRBD2. The CDR3 has 15 amino acids. In germline, CDR1 is MNHEY, CDR2 SMNVEV (reference sequence). The trim removed 5 bases at V and 2 bases at J, leaving 9 bases unmatched. The CDR3, as DNA: TGTGCCAGCAGTATTACTAGCGCGAGTGCCTACGAGCAGTACTTC. It encodes CASSITSASAYEQYF.

The chain carries TRBV10-3 and TRBJ1-4, with D possibly being TRBD1 (6 bases). The germline V gene has CDR1 ENHRY and CDR2 SYGVKD. CDR3 length equals 14 residues. V was trimmed by 3 bases and J by 8 bases, leaving 13 bases between them. CDR3 nucleotide sequence: TGTGCCATCAGTGACCGGGGGCCGGGGGAAAAACTGTTTTTT. Its protein is CAISDRGPGEKLFF.

This chain connects TRBV11-1 to TRBJ1-1; TRBD1 is a possible D gene (5 bases). CDR1 is SGHAT, CDR2 FQDESV, per germline (reference sequence). V was cut by 1 base and J by 2 bases, with 11 bases left in between. The CDR3 covers 15 residues. Here the CDR3 DNA reads TGTGCCAGCAGCTTAGGTGGACACCAAAACACTGAAGCTTTCTTT. It translates to CASSLGGHQNTEAFF.

This clone was seen more than once but under ten times. The rearrangement joins TRBV5-1 to TRBJ1-2, with D unresolved. CDR3 length equals 13 residues. In germline, CDR1 is SGHRS, CDR2 YFSETQ. V was clipped by 4 bases and J by 4 bases, with 11 bases between them. CDR3 sequence: CASSTDGVYGYTF. For the CDR3, the DNA is TGCGCCAGCAGCACCGACGGAGTCTATGGCTACACCTTC.